These T cell receptor beta chains were read from a single sample in a study of blood T cell repertoires in COVID-19. Assay used: immunoSEQ multiplex PCR; TCRdb lists only in-frame clones, some missing. The sample has roughly 200,000 clones; about 76% are singletons. The specimen was peripheral blood. The receptors shown here come from a woman aged 45-60 years with active or convalescent COVID-19. Both conserved end residues are part of each CDR3. D genes are given only for firm matches. A clone size is listed for some rows: how often the clone was seen (once, few, many), or a class if it is expanded.

TRBV7-2	TRBD1	NA	TRBJ2-1	15	CASSSGQGRGNEQFF	TGTGCCAGCAGCTCGGGACAGGGGAGAGGCAATGAGCAGTTCTTC
TRBV5-4	TRBD2	NA	TRBJ2-2	15	CASSLGGGIGGELFF	TGTGCCAGCAGCTTGGGCGGGGGGATAGGCGGGGAGCTGTTTTTT
TRBV29-1	TRBD1	NA	TRBJ1-1	16	CSVDPEGQGLNTEAFF	TGCAGCGTTGATCCCGAAGGACAGGGTTTGAACACTGAAGCTTTCTTT
TRBV7-2	TRBD1	NA	TRBJ1-2	12	CASSSTGVGYTF	TGTGCCAGCAGCTCCACAGGGGTCGGCTACACCTTC
TRBV3-1/TRBV3-2	NA	NA	TRBJ1-6	14	CASSQGQENSPLHF	TGTGCCAGCAGCCAAGGACAGGAGAATTCACCCCTCCACTTT
TRBV7-3	TRBD1	NA	TRBJ2-6	20	CASSLSHASPTGEGANVLTF	TGTGCCAGCAGCTTAAGCCATGCGAGCCCGACAGGGGAAGGGGCCAACGTCCTGACTTTC
TRBV6-5	NA	once	TRBJ2-4	12	CASSHPRGIQYF	TGTGCCAGCAGTCACCCTCGGGGCATTCAGTACTTC
TRBV30	NA	few	TRBJ1-3	16	CAWSPDDILSGNTIYF	TGTGCCTGGAGTCCCGACGACATCCTCTCTGGAAACACCATATATTTT
TRBV7-2	TRBD1	NA	TRBJ1-2	16	CASSYDTGTGGSGYTF	TGTGCCAGCAGCTACGATACCGGGACAGGGGGCAGTGGCTACACCTTC
TRBV19	NA	NA	TRBJ1-2	13	CATDSPYNYGYTF	TGTGCCACCGATTCACCCTATAACTATGGCTACACCTTC
TRBV20-1	NA	NA	TRBJ2-3	15	CSASGLFPSTDTQYF	TGCAGTGCTAGTGGACTATTCCCTAGCACAGATACGCAGTATTTT
TRBV11-1	NA	NA	TRBJ2-3	15	CASSLGGKGADTQYF	TGTGCCAGCAGCTTAGGCGGAAAGGGGGCAGATACGCAGTATTTT
TRBV4-3	TRBD2	once	TRBJ2-1	18	CASSQELARGEGTNEQFF	TGCGCCAGCAGCCAAGAGTTGGCCCGGGGGGAGGGGACGAATGAGCAGTTCTTC
TRBV29-1	NA	NA	TRBJ2-1	12	CSVAGMGNEQFF	TGCAGCGTTGCGGGGATGGGCAATGAGCAGTTCTTC
TRBV2	NA	NA	TRBJ1-2	14	CASSEAKGVSGYTF	TGTGCCAGCAGTGAAGCCAAGGGGGTCAGCGGCTACACCTTC
TRBV6-2/TRBV6-3	NA	NA	TRBJ2-5	13	CASSPGPQETQYF	TGTGCCAGCAGTCCAGGCCCCCAAGAGACCCAGTACTTC
TRBV5-4	NA	few	TRBJ2-1	16	CASSLALGGGNNEQFF	TGTGCCAGCAGCTTGGCCCTGGGGGGTGGGAACAATGAGCAGTTCTTC
TRBV3-1/TRBV3-2	NA	NA	TRBJ2-7	12	CASSQAQYEQYF	TGTGCCAGCAGCCAAGCCCAATACGAGCAGTACTTC
TRBV7-9	NA	NA	TRBJ1-1	15	CASSFGGTMNTEAFF	TGTGCCAGCAGCTTCGGGGGTACTATGAACACTGAAGCTTTCTTT
TRBV9	TRBD2	NA	TRBJ2-5	18	CASSVGGLAGGPEETQYF	TGTGCCAGCAGCGTCGGAGGACTAGCGGGGGGGCCGGAAGAGACCCAGTACTTC
TRBV11-3	NA	NA	TRBJ1-1	13	CASSLQRDTEAFF	TGTGCCAGCAGCTTACAGCGGGACACTGAAGCTTTCTTT
TRBV7-2	TRBD2	NA	TRBJ2-1	16	CASSLVGGGASGEQFF	TGTGCCAGCAGCTTAGTAGGGGGAGGCGCTAGCGGGGAGCAGTTCTTC
TRBV28	TRBD1	NA	TRBJ1-2	15	CASSSPPGQNYGYTF	TGTGCCAGCAGTTCCCCCCCGGGACAGAACTATGGCTACACCTTC
TRBV9	NA	NA	TRBJ1-2	16	CASSVAGWGRVHGYTF	TGTGCCAGCAGCGTAGCGGGTTGGGGGAGGGTTCATGGCTACACCTTC
TRBV5-4	NA	NA	TRBJ2-1	15	CASSLSGSSYNEQFF	TGTGCCAGCAGCCTTAGCGGCAGCTCCTACAATGAGCAGTTCTTC
TRBV5-1	TRBD2	once	TRBJ2-5	16	CASSIGPGEGEETQYF	TGCGCCAGCAGCATAGGGCCGGGGGAGGGAGAAGAGACCCAGTACTTC
TRBV18	NA	NA	TRBJ1-4	15	CASSPGPQGLEKLFF	TGTGCCAGCTCACCCGGGCCGCAGGGGTTAGAAAAACTGTTTTTT
TRBV11-2	NA	few	TRBJ2-7	14	CASSLEQYSYEQYF	TGTGCCAGCAGCTTAGAACAGTACTCCTACGAGCAGTACTTC
TRBV7-3	TRBD1	NA	TRBJ1-1	14	CASSKDRTHTEAFF	TGTGCCAGCAGCAAGGACAGGACCCACACTGAAGCTTTCTTT
TRBV7-3	NA	NA	TRBJ2-5	15	CASSLQGAVVETQYF	TGTGCCAGCAGCCTGCAAGGCGCGGTGGTGGAGACCCAGTACTTC
TRBV5-1	NA	few	TRBJ1-4	16	CASRETGGETNEKLFF	TGCGCCAGCAGAGAAACAGGTGGTGAAACTAATGAAAAACTGTTTTTT
TRBV29-1	NA	NA	TRBJ1-2	16	CSVEEAERDTYYGYTF	TGCAGCGTTGAAGAAGCGGAGCGGGACACATACTATGGCTACACCTTC
TRBV6-1	TRBD1	NA	TRBJ2-2	16	CASSVRTGRNTGELFF	TGTGCCAGCAGTGTTCGGACAGGGCGGAACACCGGGGAGCTGTTTTTT
TRBV2	TRBD1	once	TRBJ1-1	13	CASRLTGGTEAFF	TGTGCCAGCAGGCTCACAGGGGGTACTGAAGCTTTCTTT
TRBV20-1	NA	few	TRBJ1-1	11	CSARGPRLAFF	TGCAGTGCTAGGGGGCCGCGGTTGGCTTTCTTT